Following are 2 T cell receptor delta chains from one sample sequenced in a study of γδ T cells in repeated Plasmodium falciparum infection. TCRdb made new clone calls on the multiplex PCR reads using CATT. The profile shows about 50,000 delta-chain clones, roughly 2% of them singletons. Vgamma9/Vdelta2+ and Vdelta2-negative gammadelta T cells were flow-sorted from PBMC for bulk sequencing. The sequenced material came from gamma-delta T cells from blood. Receptors originate from a pool of human donors (malaria-infected and uninfected, not separated).

Many counts were recorded for this clone. The translation of this DNA and the TCRdb protein of a much larger clone differ at residue 11, probably owing to a read error; the protein shown here is translated from the DNA. The chain is built from TRDV2 and TRDJ1; TRDD3 matches 10 bases. From germline, CDR1 is GEAIGNYY and CDR2 EKD. The CDR3 is made up of 15 amino acids. V dropped 3 bases and J dropped 8; count of bases not matched to a gene: 11. The CDR3 sequence is CACDGLGDRETKLIF. The DNA of the CDR3 is TGTGCCTGTGACGGGCTGGGGGATAGAGAAACCAAACTCATCTTT.

This clone came up many times. A far larger clone is one nucleotide away, so this likely arose from a read error. V is TRDV1 and J is TRDJ1, with 7 positions matching TRDD3. TCRdb does not report a J gene; here it was assigned by matching the DNA to germline references. Germline-derived CDR1 and CDR2 are TSWWSYY and QGS. This CDR3 region has 22 residues. The V segment lost 1 base and the J segment 0 bases; nucleotides outside the gene matches: 23. The chain's CDR3 is CALGERTFYRGMIREYTDKLIF. The CDR3 DNA is TGTGCTCTTGGGGAACGAACTTTCTACCGGGGGATGATAAGAGAGTACACCGATAAACTCATCTTT.